This TCR beta chain came from a study of cytomegalovirus exposure and HLA in healthy donors. TCRdb's table, derived via immunoSEQ multiplex PCR, lists solely in-frame clones and lacks some. The repertoire has about 150,000 clones, 70% to 90% of them found once; the top ten carry about a fifth. A remark on this clone: Its antigen remains unknown.

CDR1 SGHRS and CDR2 YFSETQ come from the germline V gene. CDR3 length: 16 residues. J gave up 1 base and V 0 bases, and 6 bases lay outside the gene matches. The study, taken as a whole, reports: The authors confirmed in vitro that three CMV-associated chains were specific for CMV antigens.

V usage is TRBV5-1 and J usage is TRBJ2-5; TRBD2 matches 7 bases. The sample taken for sequencing was PBMCs. This sequence originates from a man aged 18 to 30 in good health and CMV-seropositive. CDR3 bases: TGCGCCAGCAGCTTGGGACCAGCGGGGACCCAAGAGACCCAGTACTTC. Its protein is CASSLGPAGTQETQYF.